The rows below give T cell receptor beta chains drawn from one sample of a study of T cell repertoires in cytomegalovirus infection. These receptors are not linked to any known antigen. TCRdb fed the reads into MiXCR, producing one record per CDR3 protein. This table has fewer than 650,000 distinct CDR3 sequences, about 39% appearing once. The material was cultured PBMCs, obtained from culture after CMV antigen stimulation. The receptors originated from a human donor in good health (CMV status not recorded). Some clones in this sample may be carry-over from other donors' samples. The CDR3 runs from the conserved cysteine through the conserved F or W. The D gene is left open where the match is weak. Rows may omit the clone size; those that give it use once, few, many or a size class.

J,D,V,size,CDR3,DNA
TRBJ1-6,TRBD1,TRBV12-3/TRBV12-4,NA,CASSRQGFSPLHF,TGTGCCAGCAGCCGACAGGGTTTTTCACCCCTCCACTTT
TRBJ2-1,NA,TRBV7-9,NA,CASSLANRHTPLFNNEQFF,TGTGCCAGCAGCTTAGCGAACAGACATACTCCCCTGTTTAACAATGAGCAGTTCTTC
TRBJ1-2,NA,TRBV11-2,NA,CASSPGTPVPSRGYTF,TGTGCCAGCAGCCCCGGGACTCCAGTTCCTTCCCGTGGCTACACCTTC
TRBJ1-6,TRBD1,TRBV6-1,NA,CASTILGQSPLHF,TGTGCCAGCACCATATTGGGACAGTCACCCCTCCACTTT
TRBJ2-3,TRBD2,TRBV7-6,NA,CASKRTSGPHTDTQYF,TGTGCCAGCAAACGGACTAGCGGGCCCCACACAGATACGCAGTATTTT
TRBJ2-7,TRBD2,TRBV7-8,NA,CASSGGGLADYEQYF,TGTGCCAGCAGCGGGGGGGGACTAGCAGACTACGAGCAGTACTTC
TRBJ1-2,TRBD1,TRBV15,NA,CATSKGALDYGYTF,TGTGCCACCAGCAAGGGGGCTCTTGACTATGGCTACACCTTC
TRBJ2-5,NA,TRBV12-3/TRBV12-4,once,CASTTGGAVRQETQYF,TGTGCCAGCACCACGGGGGGCGCGGTAAGGCAAGAGACCCAGTACTTC
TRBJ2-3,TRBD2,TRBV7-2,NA,CASRLRLAGTRSTDTQYF,TGTGCCAGCAGGCTGCGACTAGCGGGGACCCGGAGCACAGATACGCAGTATTTT
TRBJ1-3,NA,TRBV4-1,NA,CASSQGYSDLNTIYF,TGCGCCAGCAGCCAAGGGTACAGCGACTTAAACACCATATATTTT
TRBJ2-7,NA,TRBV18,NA,CASSPPNSVGIYEQYF,TGTGCCAGCTCACCACCGAACTCCGTAGGAATTTACGAGCAGTACTTC
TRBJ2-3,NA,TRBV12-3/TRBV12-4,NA,CASSFAPSTDTQYF,TGTGCCAGCAGTTTTGCACCTAGCACAGATACGCAGTATTTT
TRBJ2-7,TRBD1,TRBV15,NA,CATSRPDRVSYEQYF,TGTGCCACCAGCAGACCGGACAGGGTCTCCTACGAGCAGTACTTC
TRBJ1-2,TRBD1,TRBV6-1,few,CASRLDREYGYTF,TGTGCCAGCAGGCTAGACAGGGAGTATGGCTACACCTTC
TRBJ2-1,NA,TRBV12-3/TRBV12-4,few,CASSLSRVNNEQFF,TGTGCCAGTTCCCTCTCCCGGGTTAACAATGAGCAGTTCTTC
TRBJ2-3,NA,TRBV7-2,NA,CASSFRGGGGTDTQYF,TGTGCCAGCAGCTTTAGGGGGGGGGGAGGCACAGATACGCAGTATTTT
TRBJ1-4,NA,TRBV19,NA,CASSTRWEHKDEKLFF,TGTGCCAGTAGTACCCGTTGGGAACACAAGGATGAAAAACTGTTTTTT
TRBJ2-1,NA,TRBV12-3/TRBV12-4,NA,CASNNRVYNEQFF,TGTGCCAGCAATAACCGGGTGTACAATGAGCAGTTCTTC
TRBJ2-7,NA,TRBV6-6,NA,CASSGLWSTYEQYF,TGTGCCAGCAGTGGACTATGGTCCACCTACGAGCAGTACTTC
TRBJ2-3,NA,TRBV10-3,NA,CAIAPGDTDTQYF,TGTGCCATCGCGCCGGGTGACACAGATACGCAGTATTTT
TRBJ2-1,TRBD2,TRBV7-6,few,CASSTPGLAGGPYNEQFF,TGTGCCAGCAGCACCCCGGGACTAGCGGGAGGACCCTACAATGAGCAGTTCTTC
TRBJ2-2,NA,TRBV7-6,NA,CASSTLPRSDTGELFF,TGTGCCAGCAGCACTTTGCCTCGAAGCGACACCGGGGAGCTGTTTTTT
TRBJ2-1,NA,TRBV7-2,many,CASSLRTAIPAYNEQFF,TGTGCCAGCAGCCTTCGGACTGCCATTCCCGCCTACAATGAGCAGTTCTTC